These 31 T cell receptor beta chains share one sample of origin, sequenced in a study of blood T cell repertoires in COVID-19. Data came from immunoSEQ multiplex PCR; TCRdb stores just in-frame clones and leaves some out. The sample holds around 400,000 clones, about 89% seen once. Sequencing used peripheral blood. These receptors came from a woman aged 60 to 75 with COVID-19, enrolled during active disease.

V is TRBV4-2 and J is TRBJ1-5, with D tentatively TRBD1 (5 bases). The V and J ends lost 0 bases and 5 bases respectively, with 14 bases between them. From germline, CDR1 is LGHNA and CDR2 YNFKEQ. This CDR3 has 16 residues. DNA of the CDR3: TGTGCCAGCAGCCAAGAGGGCAGGGTAGGGTATCAGCCCCAGCATTTT. Amino acid sequence: CASSQEGRVGYQPQHF.

The genes are TRBV6-5 and TRBJ2-7, with unresolved D. V dropped 5 bases and J dropped 3 bases, with 5 bases sitting between them. The germline CDR1 and CDR2 sequences are MNHEY and SVGAGI. The CDR3 has 11 residues. This CDR3 reads CASSNYYEQYF. Written as DNA, the CDR3 is TGTGCCAGCAGTAATTACTACGAGCAGTACTTC.

The gene calls are TRBV5-1 and TRBJ1-5; TRBD1 agrees at 7 bases. The ends lost 4 bases at V and 7 bases at J; junction bases unmatched: 11. The CDR3 totals 15 residues. Germline loops: CDR1 SGHRS, CDR2 YFSETQ. The CDR3, as DNA: TGCGCCAGCAGCCCGACCCCGACAGGGCTCCAGCCCCAGCATTTT. It yields the protein CASSPTPTGLQPQHF.

The chain carries TRBV5-1 and TRBJ2-2; D gene unclear. V lost 3 bases, J lost 0 bases, and 12 bases lay in between. Per germline, CDR1 SGHRS and CDR2 YFSETQ. The CDR3 has 16 amino acids. The CDR3 sequence: CASSSKTGANTGELFF. CDR3 coding DNA: TGCGCCAGCAGCTCGAAGACTGGCGCGAACACCGGGGAGCTGTTTTTT.

The genes are TRBV28 and TRBJ1-5; tentative D call: TRBD1 (5 bases). V lost 2 bases, J lost 7 bases, and 12 bases lay in between. The germline V gene has CDR1 MDHEN and CDR2 SYDVKM. The CDR3 spans 14 residues. This CDR3 is CASSLTAGWQPQHF. The DNA of the CDR3 is TGTGCCAGCAGTTTAACGGCAGGGTGGCAGCCCCAGCATTTT.

The chain combines TRBV11-2 with TRBJ2-1; perhaps TRBD2 as D (5 bases). The CDR3 extends over 14 amino acids. Per germline, CDR1 SGHAT and CDR2 FQNNGV. The V end was cut by 4 bases, the J end by 3 bases, with 10 bases between. The CDR3 loop reads CASSSRGDYNEQFF. Here the CDR3 DNA reads TGTGCCAGCAGCTCCCGGGGAGACTACAATGAGCAGTTCTTC.

The J gene is TRBJ2-1, the V gene TRBV5-1, with TRBD1 matching over 7 bases. Looked up from germline, CDR1 is SGHRS and CDR2 is YFSETQ. Unmatched junction bases numbered 8, after V lost 3 bases and J lost 2 bases. The CDR3 totals 16 residues. The CDR3 DNA sequence: TGCGCCAGCAGCTGGCAGGGGGATAGCACCTACAATGAGCAGTTCTTC. Translation gives CASSWQGDSTYNEQFF.

The chain combines TRBV18 with TRBJ1-4, with D possibly TRBD1 on 5 matching bases. The CDR3 has 15 amino acids. Trimming removed 3 bases at V and 7 bases at J, with 15 bases between. Germline assignment: CDR1 KGHSH and CDR2 LQKENI. CDR3 DNA sequence: TGTGCCAGCTCACCCTTAGGGGTATCGGGTGAAAAACTGTTTTTT. Translation: CASSPLGVSGEKLFF.

This chain connects TRBV13 to TRBJ2-2; 10 bases fit TRBD2. CDR1 and CDR2 (germline): PRHDT, FYEKMQ (reference sequence). CDR3 length: 15 residues. After removal of 4 bases from V and 6 bases from J, the junction contained 5 bases not matched to a gene. CDR3 region: CASSWGTSAAGELFF. Written as DNA, the CDR3 is TGTGCCAGCAGCTGGGGGACTAGCGCAGCCGGGGAGCTGTTTTTT.

The genes are TRBV5-5 and TRBJ1-2, with D maybe TRBD1 (6 bases). The CDR3 totals 17 residues. CDR1 and CDR2 (germline): SGHKS, YYEKEE (reference sequence). Trimming took off 5 bases at V and 2 bases at J, with 22 bases between the two ends. The DNA for the CDR3 is TGTGCCAGCAGGCCCATCCCCGACAGGTTTCCGAACTATGGCTACACCTTC. This sequence encodes CASRPIPDRFPNYGYTF.

The chain has TRBV10-2 and TRBJ1-2; tentatively, D is TRBD1 (5 bases). With 7 bases removed from V and 4 bases from J, the gap between germline ends came to 16 bases. The CDR3 is 14 residues long. Germline V gene sequence: CDR1 WSHSY, CDR2 SAAADI. The CDR3 region has the DNA TGCGCCAGCACCCGAATCGGGGGTGGCTATGGCTACACCTTC. Its protein is CASTRIGGGYGYTF.

V and J are TRBV6-5 and TRBJ1-1; no firm D call. Trimming removed 6 bases at V and 0 bases at J, with 8 bases between. Germline lookup yields CDR1 MNHEY and CDR2 SVGAGI. The length of the CDR3 is 13 residues. CDR3 region: CASSGFMNTEAFF. CDR3 DNA sequence: TGTGCCAGCAGCGGTTTTATGAACACTGAAGCTTTCTTT.

The chain carries TRBV19 and TRBJ1-1; 9 nucleotides line up with TRBD1. This CDR3 contains 15 residues. Germline V gene sequence: CDR1 LNHDA, CDR2 SQIVND (reference sequence). V shed 4 bases, J shed 4 bases, and the junction held 7 bases outside the gene matches. CDR3 DNA: TGTGCCAGTAGTAACACAGGGGGCTTTTCCACTGAAGCTTTCTTT. It codes for CASSNTGGFSTEAFF.

The chain combines TRBV6-5 with TRBJ1-5; D is unresolved. Trimming left V 0 bases short and J 4 bases short, with 10 bases between. Germline CDR1 MNHEY, CDR2 SVGAGI. This CDR3 contains 15 residues. The CDR3: CASSYSPLGNQPQHF. Written as DNA, the CDR3 is TGTGCCAGCAGTTACTCGCCCCTCGGGAATCAGCCCCAGCATTTT.

The genes are TRBV6-5 and TRBJ2-7; tentatively, D is TRBD2 (5 bases). The CDR3 runs 15 residues. Trimming took 0 bases from V and 5 from J, leaving 14 bases between them. The V gene's germline CDR1 is MNHEY and CDR2 SVGAGI. The CDR3 spells CASSYSNRESDEQYF. The CDR3 bases are TGTGCCAGCAGTTACTCGAATCGGGAATCCGACGAGCAGTACTTC.

The chain links TRBV29-1 to TRBJ2-3; 8 bases fit TRBD2. The CDR3 spans 15 residues. Germline-derived CDR1 and CDR2 are SQVTM and ANQGSEA. With 6 bases clipped from V and 2 bases from J, the junction kept 10 bases outside the gene matches. CDR3: CSVPAGGGFTDTQYF. In DNA form, the CDR3 reads TGCAGCGTACCGGCGGGAGGCGGATTCACAGATACGCAGTATTTT.

J is TRBJ1-3 and V is TRBV7-8, with D possibly matching TRBD1 (5 bases). Trimming stripped 1 base from V and 5 bases from J, with 15 bases between. The germline V gene encodes CDR1 SGHVS and CDR2 FQNEAQ. The CDR3 covers 16 residues. The CDR3 DNA reads as TGTGCCAGCAGCTTAGTAGACAGCGGGGCCCGAAACACCATATATTTT. Protein: CASSLVDSGARNTIYF.

To note about this clone: This CDR3 is also generated by other DNA sequences in the sample. The chain joins TRBV3-1 (or the pseudogene TRBV3-2) to TRBJ2-3, with D possibly matching TRBD2 (5 bases). Germline V lookup: CDR1 LGHDT, CDR2 YNNKEL (reference sequence). With 2 bases removed from V and 6 bases from J, the gap between germline ends came to 9 bases. The CDR3 has 13 amino acids. The CDR3 nucleotides read TGTGCCAGCAGCCAACGGGGAACGGATACGCAGTATTTT. Its protein is CASSQRGTDTQYF.

The chain joins TRBV28 to TRBJ2-2; tentatively, D is TRBD2 (6 bases). The V end was cut by 5 bases, the J end by 6 bases, with 10 bases between. The V gene's germline CDR1 is MDHEN and CDR2 SYDVKM. The CDR3 length is 13 residues. This chain's CDR3 is CASSEGGAGELFF. The DNA for the CDR3 is TGTGCCAGCAGTGAAGGCGGGGCCGGGGAGCTGTTTTTT.

This rearrangement joins TRBV7-6 to TRBJ2-2; weak D call: TRBD1 (5 bases). V gave up 1 base and J gave up 1 base, with 13 bases separating them. The CDR3 is made up of 17 amino acids. CDR1 SGHVS and CDR2 FNYEAQ come from the germline V gene. The CDR3 DNA reads as TGTGCCAGCAGCTTAGACGACCGGCAGGGGAACACCGGGGAGCTGTTTTTT. Its protein product is CASSLDDRQGNTGELFF.

This clone was counted once. V and J are TRBV28 and TRBJ2-2; D is perhaps TRBD1 (6 bases). Germline loops: CDR1 MDHEN, CDR2 SYDVKM. The CDR3 contains 16 residues. Deletions cut 1 base from V and 4 bases from J, with 13 bases between. CDR3 sequence: CASSLFRGTRTGELFF. CDR3 sequence (DNA): TGTGCCAGCAGTTTATTTAGGGGGACCCGCACCGGGGAGCTGTTTTTT.

The chain uses TRBV27 and TRBJ1-6; D gene unclear. Germline-derived CDR1 and CDR2 are MNHEY and SMNVEV (reference sequence). The germline V and J ends were trimmed by 8 bases and 10 bases, with 21 bases remaining between them. CDR3 length: 15 residues. CDR3: CASRRLEVLMSPLHF. The CDR3, as DNA: TGTGCCAGCCGGAGGTTGGAAGTCCTTATGTCACCCCTCCACTTT.

The rearrangement joins TRBV5-1 to TRBJ1-4; 9 bases agree with TRBD1. Unmatched junction bases numbered 7, after V lost 3 bases and J lost 7 bases. CDR1 is SGHRS and CDR2 is YFSETQ in the germline V gene. This CDR3 has 15 amino acids. The CDR3 loop reads CASSSLTGGSEKLFF. The CDR3 DNA follows: TGCGCCAGCAGCTCTTTGACAGGGGGGAGTGAAAAACTGTTTTTT. Using reference TRBV5-1 and TRBJ1-4 for the parts outside the CDR3, the full variable domain is KAGVTQTPRYLIKTRGQQVTLSCSPISGHRSVSWYQQTPGQGLQFLFEYFSETQRNKGNFPGRFSGRQFSNSRSEMNVSTLELGDSALYLCASSSLTGGSEKLFFGSGTQLSVL.

This chain uses TRBV19 with TRBJ1-1, with D possibly TRBD1 on 6 matching bases. The germline gives CDR1 LNHDA, CDR2 SQIVND (reference sequence). V gave up 7 bases and J gave up 4 bases, with 19 bases separating them. This CDR3 has 15 residues. This CDR3 is CASIPDPGGRTEAFF. CDR3 DNA: TGTGCCAGTATCCCCGATCCGGGGGGCCGCACTGAAGCTTTCTTT.

The gene calls are TRBV25-1 and TRBJ2-7, with 10 bases fitting TRBD1. The CDR3 runs 15 residues. The ends lost 3 bases at V and 4 bases at J; junction bases unmatched: 6. Germline V gives CDR1 MGHDK, CDR2 SYGVNS. The CDR3 DNA follows: TGTGCCAGCAGTGACCGACAGGGGGCGTCGTACGAGCAGTACTTC. Encoded protein: CASSDRQGASYEQYF.

J is TRBJ1-4 and V is TRBV4-1; D gene uncertain. Germline CDR1 is MGHRA and CDR2 is YSYEKL. The CDR3 has 13 amino acids. V was trimmed by 3 bases and J by 2 bases, leaving 4 bases between them. The CDR3 DNA follows: TGCGCCAGCAGCCAGCGGACTAATGAAAAACTGTTTTTT. This translates into CASSQRTNEKLFF.

The chain combines TRBV21-1 with TRBJ1-5; the D call in the table, TRBD1, was not verified against the DNA. TRBV21-1 is recorded as a pseudogene. The CDR3 loop spans 15 amino acids. CDR3 residues: CASNPGQGSNQPQHF. DNA of the CDR3: TGTGCCAGCAACCCGGGACAGGGTAGCAATCAGCCCCAGCATTTT.

This rearrangement joins TRBV10-3 to TRBJ2-1; 11 nucleotides line up with TRBD2. V trimming: 5 bases; J trimming: 8 bases; junction bases outside the gene matches: 11. This CDR3 is 16 amino acids long. Germline-derived CDR1 and CDR2 are ENHRY and SYGVKD. CDR3: CAISTSIAGGRDEQFF. The CDR3 nucleotides are TGTGCCATCAGTACATCCATAGCGGGGGGGCGGGATGAGCAGTTCTTC.

The V call is TRBV20-1, the J call TRBJ2-7; D might be TRBD2 (5 bases). The CDR3 extends over 11 amino acids. From germline, CDR1 is DFQATT and CDR2 SNEGSKA (reference sequence). Trimming removed 7 bases from V and 3 bases from J, with 10 bases in between. The CDR3 spells CSVYRDYEQYF. CDR3 in DNA: TGCAGTGTATACCGGGACTACGAGCAGTACTTC.

This chain connects TRBV7-9 to TRBJ1-2; TRBD1 aligns across 11 bases. Germline CDR1 and CDR2: SEHNR and FQNEAQ (reference sequence). V shed 4 bases and J 6 bases; nucleotides not matched to a gene: 10. This CDR3 is built from 16 residues. In nucleotides, the CDR3 is TGTGCCAGCAGCTCCCCGGACAGGGGGCGCCGGGATGGCTACACCTTC. This sequence encodes CASSSPDRGRRDGYTF.

This chain links TRBV2 with TRBJ1-5; no firm D call. The germline gives CDR1 SNHLY, CDR2 FYNNEI. The CDR3 runs 11 residues. V gave up 2 bases and J gave up 9 bases, with 5 bases separating them. The CDR3 nucleotides read TGTGCCAGCAGTGAAACCGGGCCCCAGCATTTT. Protein: CASSETGPQHF.